This record looks at one T cell receptor beta chain sequence and its context. The antigen it recognizes is unknown. Base qualities are not provided; no much larger clone lies one nucleotide away. Memory CD4+ T cells were sorted ex vivo from peripheral blood of narcolepsy patients and healthy controls for TCR Vbeta sequencing. This sample is drawn from a study of T cells in narcolepsy (dated by TCRdb to 2016 to 2019). General notes on the study: The study enrolled patients with narcolepsy type 1 or type 2 (NT1, NT2) together with healthy control donors. Autoreactive T cells targeting hypocretin neuron self-antigens (hypocretin, TRIB2) were sought in narcolepsy patients, and TCR Vbeta sequencing was used to track clonotypes in blood and CSF.

V sheds 8 bases and J sheds 7 bases, leaving 15 bases between their ends. CDR1 and CDR2, per the germline V gene, are MNHEY and SVGAGI. CDR3 length: 14 amino acids, cysteine to phenylalanine. Of the read, only the CDR3 DNA is kept; its 42 bases are in frame from base 1. Study-wide conclusions, independent of this receptor: According to the report, autoreactive clonotypes were detected serially in the blood of the same patients and of different patients, but not in healthy controls. No sequences matching autoreactive T cell clones were contained in some blood memory CD4+ repertoires from patients and controls. Patients and controls had comparable numbers of sequenced blood memory CD4+ clonotypes, averaging about 39,000 and 35,000, respectively. In plots comparing CSF and blood CD4+ T cell clonotypes from the same patient, HCRT-specific and TRIB2-specific autoreactive clonotypes were highlighted.

The protocol used for the library was the immunoSEQ multiplex PCR assay. In TCRdb, the immuneACCESS table is reduced to in-frame sequences with V and J assigned. These tables do not hold every clone; where another copy was compared, an unresolved V gene accounts for under half, and the others remain unexplained. The sample table holds nearly 25,000 clones, of which 60% to 75% were seen once. Less than 15% of the sample is in the top ten clones. This TCR derives from a human donor in good health. This chain joins TRBV6-5 to TRBJ1-6; the best D guess is TRBD1, with 5 bases matching. Sequencing was carried out using memory (CD45RA-) CD4+ T cells from blood. The label giving this sample's cell subset or site can be read as: memory T cells sorted ex vivo from peripheral blood. The nucleotides read TGTGCCAGCGGCCAGGGAACGGGGAATTCACCCCTCCACTTT. Translated, this is CASGQGTGNSPLHF.